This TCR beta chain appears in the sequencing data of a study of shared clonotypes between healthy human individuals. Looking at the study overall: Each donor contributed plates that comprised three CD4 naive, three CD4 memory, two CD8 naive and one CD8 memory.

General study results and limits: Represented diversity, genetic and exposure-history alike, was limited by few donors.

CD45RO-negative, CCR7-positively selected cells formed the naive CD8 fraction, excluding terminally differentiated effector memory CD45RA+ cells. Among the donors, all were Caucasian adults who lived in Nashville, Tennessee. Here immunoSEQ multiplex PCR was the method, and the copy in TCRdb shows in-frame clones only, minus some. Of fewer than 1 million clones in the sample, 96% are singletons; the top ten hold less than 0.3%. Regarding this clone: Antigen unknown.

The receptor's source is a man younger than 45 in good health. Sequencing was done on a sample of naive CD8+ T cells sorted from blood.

As DNA, the CDR3 is TGTGCCAGCAGTTTGACTACATCGTATGGCTACACCTTC. It specifies CASSLTTSYGYTF. This chain uses TRBV6-5 with TRBJ1-2; D remains unclear. Trimming left V 4 bases short and J 5 bases short, with 11 bases between. The CDR3 runs to 13 residues. Germline lookup yields CDR1 MNHEY and CDR2 SVGAGI.